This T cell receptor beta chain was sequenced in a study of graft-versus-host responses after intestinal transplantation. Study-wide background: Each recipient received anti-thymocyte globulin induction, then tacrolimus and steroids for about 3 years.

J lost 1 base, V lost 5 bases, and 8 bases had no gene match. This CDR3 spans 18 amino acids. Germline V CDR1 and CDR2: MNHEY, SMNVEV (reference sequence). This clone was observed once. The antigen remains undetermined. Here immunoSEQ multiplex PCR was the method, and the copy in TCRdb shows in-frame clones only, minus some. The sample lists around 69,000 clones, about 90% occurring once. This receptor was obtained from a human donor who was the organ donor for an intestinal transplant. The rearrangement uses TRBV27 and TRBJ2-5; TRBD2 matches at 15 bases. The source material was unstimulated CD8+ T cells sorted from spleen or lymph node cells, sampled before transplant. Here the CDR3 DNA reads TGTGCCAGCAGTCCGGGGACTAGCGGGGGGCCAACCCAAGAGACCCAGTACTTC. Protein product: CASSPGTSGGPTQETQYF.